Listed below are T cell receptor beta chains from one sample, sequenced in a study of blood T cell repertoires in COVID-19. Sequenced by immunoSEQ multiplex PCR; TCRdb stores in-frame clones only, minus some. This table holds fewer than 35,000 clones, 65% to 90% found once. The sequenced sample consisted of peripheral blood. These receptors came from a man between 60 and 75 years old with active COVID-19. The CDR3 runs from the conserved cysteine through the conserved F or W. A D gene is named only where the DNA matches it firmly. Size tells how often a clone was seen (once, few, many) or the class of an expanded clone, and some rows leave it out.

CDR3,DNA,V,J,size,D
CASSFVTSGRVSSYNEQFF,TGTGCCAGCAGCTTTGTTACAAGCGGGAGGGTCAGCTCCTACAATGAGCAGTTCTTC,TRBV7-3,TRBJ2-1,-,TRBD2
CASRGEGGSYNEQFF,TGTGCCAGCAGAGGAGAGGGAGGCTCCTACAATGAGCAGTTCTTC,TRBV21-1,TRBJ2-1,-,-
CASRKSSGSTNEQFF,TGTGCCAGCAGGAAGAGTAGCGGGAGTACGAATGAGCAGTTCTTC,TRBV2,TRBJ2-1,-,TRBD2
CASSLDLAGDKGEQFF,TGCGCCAGCAGCTTGGATCTGGCGGGAGACAAGGGTGAGCAGTTCTTC,TRBV5-1,TRBJ2-1,-,TRBD2
CASSLPGQGSPNYGYTF,TGTGCCAGCAGCTTACCGGGACAGGGGTCCCCTAACTATGGCTACACCTTC,TRBV7-3,TRBJ1-2,-,TRBD1
CASSYAGGRRNEQFF,TGTGCCAGCAGTTACGCGGGAGGGCGTAGGAATGAGCAGTTCTTC,TRBV6-2/TRBV6-3,TRBJ2-1,-,TRBD2
CASSQDRSGTTDTQYF,TGTGCCAGCAGCCAAGATAGGAGCGGGACTACAGATACGCAGTATTTT,TRBV14,TRBJ2-3,-,TRBD2
CASRIPNPRLPQETQYF,TGCGCCAGCAGGATACCCAACCCTCGACTGCCCCAAGAGACCCAGTACTTC,TRBV23-1,TRBJ2-5,-,-
CASTTVSGNTIYF,TGTGCCAGCACGACAGTCTCTGGAAACACCATATATTTT,TRBV25-1,TRBJ1-3,-,-
CASSLDSFIDEQYF,TGTGCCAGCAGTCTCGACAGTTTCATAGACGAGCAGTACTTC,TRBV6-5,TRBJ2-7,few,-
CSVCQGDEKLFF,TGCAGCGTCTGTCAGGGGGATGAAAAACTGTTTTTT,TRBV29-1,TRBJ1-4,-,TRBD1
CASSVGSRIQRTDTQYF,TGTGCCAGCAGCGTAGGTTCGCGAATACAGAGAACAGATACGCAGTATTTT,TRBV9,TRBJ2-3,once,-
CASSLDTSHNEQFF,TGTGCCAGTAGCCTGGACACCAGTCACAATGAGCAGTTCTTC,TRBV19,TRBJ2-1,-,-
CATRLDQETQYF,TGTGCCACACGACTAGACCAAGAGACCCAGTACTTC,TRBV21-1,TRBJ2-5,-,-
CASRYGQIRATNEKLFF,TGTGCCAGCAGATACGGACAGATCAGAGCAACTAATGAAAAACTGTTTTTT,TRBV5-5,TRBJ1-4,-,-
CASSDPGSAEAFF,TGTGCCAGCAGTGACCCCGGGAGCGCTGAAGCTTTCTTT,TRBV25-1,TRBJ1-1,few,-
CASSVGSGPSTDTQYF,TGTGCCAGCAGCGTGGGTAGCGGGCCTAGCACAGATACGCAGTATTTT,TRBV9,TRBJ2-3,-,TRBD2
CAISESRTRSTDTQYF,TGTGCCATCAGTGAGTCTAGGACTAGGAGCACAGATACGCAGTATTTT,TRBV10-3,TRBJ2-3,-,TRBD2
CASTPRGQVNSPLHF,TGTGCCAGTACTCCCAGGGGACAGGTCAATTCACCCCTCCACTTT,TRBV19,TRBJ1-6,-,TRBD1
CASSPPEGRGYGYTF,TGTGCCAGCTCACCACCGGAGGGGCGAGGCTATGGCTACACCTTC,TRBV18,TRBJ1-2,-,-
CASSPGGQSSSYEQYF,TGTGCCAGTAGTCCAGGAGGACAGTCCTCCTCCTACGAGCAGTACTTC,TRBV19,TRBJ2-7,-,-
CASRFPEAFHTDTQYF,TGTGCCAGCAGGTTTCCTGAAGCTTTCCACACAGATACGCAGTATTTT,TRBV11-2,TRBJ2-3,-,-
CASSLGAMGTVSGNTIYF,TGCGCCAGCAGCTTGGGAGCGATGGGGACAGTCTCTGGAAACACCATATATTTT,TRBV5-1,TRBJ1-3,-,TRBD1
CASSDRRFQVGYTF,TGTGCCAGTAGTGACCGAAGGTTTCAGGTTGGCTACACCTTC,TRBV19,TRBJ1-2,-,-
CASSETSGSWQTQYF,TGTGCCAGCAGCGAAACTAGCGGGAGCTGGCAGACCCAGTACTTC,TRBV5-6,TRBJ2-5,once,TRBD2
CASSPPFDRRTDTQYF,TGTGCCAGCAGCCCCCCCTTCGACAGACGCACAGATACGCAGTATTTT,TRBV14,TRBJ2-3,few,-
CASSSSGRGTDTQYF,TGTGCCAGCAGTTCTAGCGGGAGGGGCACAGATACGCAGTATTTT,TRBV27,TRBJ2-3,-,TRBD2
CASSYFLTGSNEQFF,TGTGCCAGCAGTTATTTTCTGACAGGGTCAAATGAGCAGTTCTTC,TRBV6-5,TRBJ2-1,-,TRBD1
CASSLAGVVYNEQFF,TGTGCCAGCAGCTTAGCGGGAGTGGTCTACAATGAGCAGTTCTTC,TRBV7-9,TRBJ2-1,once,-
CASKRGGPYNEQFF,TGTGCAAGTAAGCGGGGGGGCCCCTACAATGAGCAGTTCTTC,TRBV12-2,TRBJ2-1,-,-
CASSPPGGHTIYF,TGCGCCAGCAGCCCCCCAGGAGGTCACACCATATATTTT,TRBV5-1,TRBJ1-3,-,-
CASSPRDREKIWDYEQYF,TGTGCCAGCAGCCCACGGGACAGGGAGAAGATTTGGGACTACGAGCAGTACTTC,TRBV7-6,TRBJ2-7,-,TRBD1
CSADMGGGAFF,TGCAGTGCCGATATGGGGGGGGGAGCTTTCTTT,TRBV20-1,TRBJ1-1,-,-
CASNPGLARDTQYF,TGTGCCAGCAATCCGGGACTAGCAAGGGATACGCAGTATTTT,TRBV6-5,TRBJ2-3,once,TRBD2
CSASGETNTGELFF,TGCAGTGCTAGTGGGGAGACGAACACCGGGGAGCTGTTTTTT,TRBV20-1,TRBJ2-2,-,-
CASSGTAGNTIYF,TGTGCCAGCAGTGGGACAGCAGGAAACACCATATATTTT,TRBV7-3,TRBJ1-3,few,TRBD1
CASSYSTAGEAFF,TGTGCCAGCAGTTACTCGACAGCTGGTGAAGCTTTCTTT,TRBV6-5,TRBJ1-1,-,-
CASSIAGQETQYF,TGTGCCAGTAGTATAGCCGGGCAAGAGACCCAGTACTTC,TRBV19,TRBJ2-5,-,-
CASIWEPLDTQYF,TGTGCCAGCATTTGGGAGCCTCTGGATACGCAGTATTTT,TRBV6-5,TRBJ2-3,-,-
CASSVGHVAGGDEQYF,TGTGCCAGCAGCGTAGGTCACGTAGCGGGAGGGGACGAGCAGTACTTC,TRBV9,TRBJ2-7,few,TRBD2
CASKQQGGANVLTF,TGTGCCAGCAAACAACAGGGTGGGGCCAACGTCCTGACTTTC,TRBV27,TRBJ2-6,-,-
CSVGEQARSGYTF,TGCAGCGTTGGTGAACAGGCGCGCAGCGGCTACACCTTC,TRBV29-1,TRBJ1-2,-,-
CASNRKGGTGELFF,TGTGCCAGCAACAGGAAAGGGGGCACCGGGGAGCTGTTTTTT,TRBV19,TRBJ2-2,-,-
CASSLADAGRRYF,TGCGCCAGCAGCTTGGCCGACGCAGGGAGGAGGTATTTT,TRBV5-1,TRBJ2-3,-,-
CASSRMGQTRTYEQYF,TGCGCCAGCAGCCGCATGGGACAGACCCGGACCTACGAGCAGTACTTC,TRBV5-1,TRBJ2-7,-,TRBD1